This is a list of T cell receptor beta chains from one sample in a study of T cells in Graves' hyperthyroidism and ophthalmopathy. TCRdb reanalysed the multiplex PCR reads using MiXCR and keeps one entry per CDR3 protein. The repertoire holds about 350,000 distinct CDR3 sequences, with approximately 15% as singletons. Sequenced material: blood. These receptors all stem from a woman younger than 45 with Graves' hyperthyroidism. Each CDR3 is given with its conserved first and last residue. Fields, in order: V gene, D gene, J gene, clone size, CDR3 DNA, CDR3 protein. D genes are given only for firm matches. Rows may omit the clone size; those that give it use once, few, many or a size class.

>TRBV2|NA|TRBJ2-3|NA
TGTGCCAGCAGTGAAGGAGGTCTTATCGATACGCAGTATTTT
CASSEGGLIDTQYF
>TRBV2|NA|TRBJ1-4|many
TGTGCCTCGACTTACGGGGTGAATGAAAAACTGTTTTTT
CASTYGVNEKLFF
>TRBV4-1|NA|TRBJ1-5|NA
TGCGCCAGCAGCCAAGTAGTGTCGGGACAGCCCCAGCATTTT
CASSQVVSGQPQHF
>TRBV12-3/TRBV12-4|NA|TRBJ2-3|many
TGTGCCAGCAATACAGGAGCAGATACGCAGTATTTT
CASNTGADTQYF
>TRBV11-2|NA|TRBJ2-5|many
TGTGCCAGCAGCTCCCTTGAGTTGGGGCAAGAGACCCAGTACTTC
CASSSLELGQETQYF
>TRBV24-1|TRBD2|TRBJ2-2|many
TGTGCCACCAGTGATTCCCTAGCGGGATCGAACACCGGGGAGCTGTTTTTT
CATSDSLAGSNTGELFF
>TRBV27|NA|TRBJ1-2|many
TGTGCCAGCAGTCTACAGGGTTCGGGGGACTATGGCTACACCTTC
CASSLQGSGDYGYTF
>TRBV28|TRBD1|TRBJ1-3|few
TGTGCCAGCAGTTCTTGGACAGGGGAAAACACCATATATTTT
CASSSWTGENTIYF
>TRBV2|TRBD1|TRBJ1-5|many
TGTGCCAGCAGTGAAGAGAGGGGGCTGGGTCAGCCCCAGCATTTT
CASSEERGLGQPQHF
>TRBV18|NA|TRBJ2-5|many
TGTGCCAGCTCCACACCCGGGCGGGCCCAAGAGACCCAGTACTTC
CASSTPGRAQETQYF
>TRBV5-6|TRBD1|TRBJ2-1|many
TGTGCCAGCAGCTTATGGGACAGGGACTATGAGCAGTTCTTC
CASSLWDRDYEQFF
>TRBV7-2|TRBD1|TRBJ2-1|once
TGTGCCAGCAGCTTAAGCCGGGACAGGGTTGACAATGAGCAATTCTTC
CASSLSRDRVDNEQFF
>TRBV5-1|NA|TRBJ1-6|few
TGCGCCAGCAGCTACGTAGCGGGTTACGGGACGGATTCACCCCTCCACTTT
CASSYVAGYGTDSPLHF
>TRBV19|NA|TRBJ1-2|many
TGTGCCAGTAGTAGCACAGGGAACTATGGCTACACCTTC
CASSSTGNYGYTF
>TRBV6-1|TRBD2|TRBJ2-5|many
TGTGCCAGCAGTGATCGGACTAGCGGACAAGAGACCCAGTACTTC
CASSDRTSGQETQYF
>TRBV6-1|NA|TRBJ2-7|NA
TGTGCCAGCCGCTGGGGTGGGGTGTACGAGCAGTACTTC
CASRWGGVYEQYF
>TRBV20-1|NA|TRBJ2-7|few
TGCAGTGCTAGGACTACGACCTACGAGCAGTACTTC
CSARTTTYEQYF
>TRBV6-1|TRBD1|TRBJ2-1|NA
TGTGCCAGCAGTTATGGACAGGCCCCAAATGAGCAGTTCTTC
CASSYGQAPNEQFF
>TRBV20-1|NA|TRBJ2-7|few
TGCAGTGTAAAGAGACAATCGGTCTACGAGCAGTACTTC
CSVKRQSVYEQYF
>TRBV2|NA|TRBJ1-4|many
TGTGCCAGCAGTGGAGTAATTTATCCCAACGAAGAAAAACTGTTTTTT
CASSGVIYPNEEKLFF
>TRBV6-2/TRBV6-3|NA|TRBJ2-2|NA
TGTGCCAGCAGTGGGGGGTATTACACCGGGGAGCTGTTTTTT
CASSGGYYTGELFF
>TRBV7-6|NA|TRBJ2-7|few
TGTGCCAGCAGCTTAGATCGGCTAGCCCACGAGCAGTACTTC
CASSLDRLAHEQYF
>TRBV20-1|NA|TRBJ2-3|many
TGCAGTGCTAGAGATGGCCCGGGACTCCTATCCGATACGCAGTATTTT
CSARDGPGLLSDTQYF
>TRBV11-2|NA|TRBJ2-7|few
TGTGCCAGCAGCCCGACTCCCTCAACTCCTGAGCAGTACTTC
CASSPTPSTPEQYF
>TRBV6-1|NA|TRBJ2-7|many
TGTGCCAGCAGTGAAGGGACCTACGAGCAGTACTTC
CASSEGTYEQYF
>TRBV20-1|NA|TRBJ1-1|few
TGCAGTGCCAGATTACGGAACACTGAAGCTTTCTTT
CSARLRNTEAFF
>TRBV15|TRBD2|TRBJ2-1|few
TGTGCCACCAGCATCTCAGCGGGATCCGATGAGCAGTTCTTC
CATSISAGSDEQFF
>TRBV15|NA|TRBJ1-5|few
TGTGCCACCAGCAGAGTCGGCCGAGGGTCAGGGTGGGACAATCAGCCCCAGCATTTT
CATSRVGRGSGWDNQPQHF
>TRBV12-3/TRBV12-4|NA|TRBJ2-7|many
TGTGCCAGCAGTTCCCATAGCGGTGCCTACGAGCAGTACTTC
CASSSHSGAYEQYF
>TRBV2|NA|TRBJ1-4|NA
TGTGCCAGCAGTGAAGCGCTCGCAACTAATGAAAAACTGTTTTTT
CASSEALATNEKLFF